This record covers a single TCR beta chain. Its antigen remains unknown. This sample stems from a study of cytomegalovirus exposure and HLA in healthy donors. TCRdb's copy holds only in-frame clones and misses some; the assay was immunoSEQ multiplex PCR. The data show fewer than 400,000 clones, with 86% seen just once and over 0.8% held by the top ten. Study outcomes and limitations: In vitro checks showed that three CMV-associated chains really do target CMV antigens.

The CDR3 runs 13 residues. Germline V gene data show CDR1 as SQVTM and CDR2 as ANQGSEA. V lost 3 bases, J lost 7 bases, and 7 bases stayed unmatched. The origin of this receptor is a woman aged 18-29 years in good health and CMV-seronegative. V usage is TRBV29-1 and J usage is TRBJ1-2, with 8 nucleotides matching TRBD1. Input material: PBMCs. The CDR3 here is CSVEPQGALGYTF. CDR3 nucleotide sequence: TGCAGCGTTGAGCCCCAGGGGGCCCTTGGCTACACCTTC.